The 9 T cell receptor beta chains below were found in one sample sequenced in a study of T cells in Graves' hyperthyroidism and ophthalmopathy (dated 2019 in TCRdb). Library generation was performed with multiplex PCR. Sequencing was carried out with an Illumina HiSeq 2000. Amplification of TCR beta CDR3 regions was carried out from RNA transcripts. The TCR CDR3 was subjected to a first round of RT-PCR using the HTBI primer set and the Qiagen OneStep RT-PCR kit. TCRdb trimmed the raw reads at Q25, called clones with MiXCR and kept productive beta chains. Each CDR3 protein gets just one entry, which takes the most common genes and DNA from the rows behind it. In all, the sample holds some 600,000 distinct CDR3 sequences, and more than 11% of those were seen once. The ten top clones hold 5.8% of the sample. Sequencing was carried out using blood. These receptors came from a woman aged 25 to 39 with Graves' hyperthyroidism that later progressed to Graves' ophthalmopathy.

This clonotype appeared many times. The chain links TRBV10-1 to TRBJ2-7; D is possibly TRBD1 (6 bases). This CDR3 has 12 amino acids. V was trimmed by 5 bases and J by 7 bases, leaving 12 bases between them. Germline V gives CDR1 WNHNN, CDR2 SYGVQD (reference sequence). The CDR3 region has the DNA TGCGCCAGCAGTCGGGACAACGGGGAGCAGTACTTC. Its translation is CASSRDNGEQYF.

This clonotype was recorded many times. V is TRBV7-9 and J is TRBJ1-1; 11 nucleotides match TRBD1. Germline CDR1 is SEHNR and CDR2 is FQNEAQ (reference sequence). The V segment lost 1 base and the J segment 5 bases; nucleotides outside the gene matches: 9. The CDR3 is 17 amino acids. The CDR3, as DNA: TGTGCCAGCAGCTTAGTCGGGACAGGGGGTTTAGGGACTGAAGCTTTCTTT. Translation: CASSLVGTGGLGTEAFF.

V usage is TRBV6-2 or TRBV6-3 and J usage is TRBJ2-7, with 9 positions matching TRBD2. V trimming: 7 bases; J trimming: 1 base; junction bases outside the gene matches: 8. Germline CDR1 reads MNHEY; CDR2 reads SVGEGT. This CDR3 contains 15 residues. CDR3 protein: CASTRGLAESYEQYF. The CDR3 coding sequence is TGTGCCAGCACCCGGGGACTAGCAGAATCCTACGAGCAGTACTTC.

The CDR3 protein is CASSWTSGVSELFF. CDR3 sequence (DNA): TGTGCCAGCAGTTGGACTAGCGGGGTCTCGGAGCTGTTTTTT. This rearrangement joins TRBV6-5 to TRBJ2-2, with TRBD2 matching over 12 bases. CDR3 length equals 14 residues. Trimming took 4 bases from V and 10 from J; bases not matched to a gene: 4. Germline CDR1 is MNHEY and CDR2 is SVGAGI.

This clonotype was detected ten times or more. The V gene is TRBV12-3 or TRBV12-4, the J gene TRBJ1-5; a possible D gene is TRBD1 (5 bases). V was pared by 7 bases and J by 6 bases, with 13 bases between. The CDR3 sequence is 13 residues long. This CDR3 reads CASIQDTGQPQHF. The DNA for the CDR3 is TGTGCCAGCATCCAGGACACGGGTCAGCCCCAGCATTTT.

This clonotype was recorded many times. This chain uses TRBV10-3 with TRBJ1-1, with TRBD1 as a possible D gene (6 bases). V was shortened by 0 bases and J by 7 bases, with 9 bases between the two germline ends. CDR1 ENHRY and CDR2 SYGVKD come from the germline V gene. There are 13 residues in the CDR3. CDR3 in DNA: TGTGCCATCAGTGAGTCTCCGGACAGTGAAGCTTTCTTT. It codes for CAISESPDSEAFF.

As to this clonotype: Just one base apart from a much larger clone, this may be a read error. The chain is built from TRBV12-3 or TRBV12-4 and TRBJ1-5; TRBD1 is a possible D gene (5 bases). V lost 7 bases to trimming and J lost 10 bases, with 20 bases between them. The CDR3 is made up of 14 amino acids. Written as DNA, the CDR3 is TGTGCCAGCACTCTCGGGGGAAAAGAAAAACCCCAGCATTTT. Protein: CASTLGGKEKPQHF.

The sample holds many counts of this clonotype. The chain combines TRBV20-1 with TRBJ1-5, with D possibly being TRBD1 (5 bases). Trimming shortened V by 0 bases and J by 7 bases, and 13 bases separated the two germline ends. The length of the CDR3 is 14 residues. Looked up from germline, CDR1 is DFQATT and CDR2 is SNEGSKA (reference sequence). CDR3 in DNA: TGCAGTGCTAGAGATGGGGGAGGGAAACAGCCCCAGCATTTT. Amino acids: CSARDGGGKQPQHF.

The sample holds many counts of this clonotype. This chain uses TRBV12-3 or TRBV12-4 with TRBJ1-4; 10 bases agree with TRBD1. The CDR3 is made up of 16 amino acids. With 1 base clipped from V and 8 bases from J, the junction kept 7 bases outside the gene matches. The CDR3 loop reads CASSLGPGTGAEKLFF. The CDR3 DNA reads as TGTGCCAGCAGTTTAGGCCCCGGGACAGGGGCCGAAAAACTGTTTTTT.